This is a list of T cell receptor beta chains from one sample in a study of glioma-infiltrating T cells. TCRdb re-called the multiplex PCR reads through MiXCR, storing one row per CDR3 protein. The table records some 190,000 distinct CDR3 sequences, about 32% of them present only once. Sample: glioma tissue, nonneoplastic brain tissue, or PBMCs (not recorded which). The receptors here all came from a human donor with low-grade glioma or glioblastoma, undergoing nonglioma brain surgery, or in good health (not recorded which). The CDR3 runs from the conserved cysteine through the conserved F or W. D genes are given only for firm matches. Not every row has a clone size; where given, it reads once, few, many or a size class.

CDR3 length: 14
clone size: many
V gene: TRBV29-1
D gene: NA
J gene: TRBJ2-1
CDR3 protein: CSGNPVTAGNEQFF
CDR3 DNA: TGCAGCGGCAACCCCGTGACAGCTGGGAATGAGCAGTTCTTC

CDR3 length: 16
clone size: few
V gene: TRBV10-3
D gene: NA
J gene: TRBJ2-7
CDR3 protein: CAISWEAERPSYEQYF
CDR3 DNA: TGTGCCATCTCCTGGGAAGCGGAACGACCATCCTACGAGCAGTACTTC

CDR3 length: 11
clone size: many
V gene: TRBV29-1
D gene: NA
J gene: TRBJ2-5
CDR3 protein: CSVAILETQYF
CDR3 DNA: TGCAGCGTTGCCATATTAGAGACCCAGTACTTC

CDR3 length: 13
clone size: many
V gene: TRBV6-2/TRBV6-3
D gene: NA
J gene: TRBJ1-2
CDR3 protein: CATAGDGDYGYTF
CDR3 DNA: TGTGCCACCGCGGGGGACGGAGACTATGGCTACACCTTC

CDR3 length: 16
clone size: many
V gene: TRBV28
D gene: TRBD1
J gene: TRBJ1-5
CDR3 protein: CASSGGTGGFVQPQHF
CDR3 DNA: TGTGCCAGCAGTGGAGGGACAGGGGGCTTTGTGCAGCCCCAGCATTTT

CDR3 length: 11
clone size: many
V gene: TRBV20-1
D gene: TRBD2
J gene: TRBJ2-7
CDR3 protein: CSAAGGGEQYF
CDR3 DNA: TGCAGTGCTGCCGGGGGGGGGGAGCAGTACTTC

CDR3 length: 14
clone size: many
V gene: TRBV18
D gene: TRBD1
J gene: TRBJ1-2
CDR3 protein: CASSPGTGIYGYTF
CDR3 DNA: TGTGCCAGCTCACCGGGGACAGGGATTTACGGCTACACCTTC

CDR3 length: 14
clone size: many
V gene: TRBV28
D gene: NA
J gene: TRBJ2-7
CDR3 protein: CASSGGTASYEQYF
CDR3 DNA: TGTGCCAGCAGTGGGGGGACAGCCTCCTACGAGCAGTACTTC

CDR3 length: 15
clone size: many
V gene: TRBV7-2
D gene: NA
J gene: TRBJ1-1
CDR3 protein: CASSFGGGGDTEAFF
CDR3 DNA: TGTGCCAGCAGCTTCGGGGGCGGTGGGGACACTGAAGCTTTCTTT

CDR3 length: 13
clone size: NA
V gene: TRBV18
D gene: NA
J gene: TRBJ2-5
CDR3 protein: CASSPPGLETQYF
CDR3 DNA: TGTGCCAGCTCACCACCGGGGCTGGAGACCCAGTACTTC

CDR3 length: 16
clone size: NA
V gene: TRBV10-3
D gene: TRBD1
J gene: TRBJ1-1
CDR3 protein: CAIGVWGTGDNTEAFF
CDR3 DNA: TGTGCCATCGGGGTCTGGGGGACAGGGGATAACACTGAAGCTTTCTTT

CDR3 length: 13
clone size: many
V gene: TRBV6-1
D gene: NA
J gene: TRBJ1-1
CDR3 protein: CASREGQFTEAFF
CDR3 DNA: TGTGCCAGCAGGGAGGGACAATTCACTGAAGCTTTCTTT

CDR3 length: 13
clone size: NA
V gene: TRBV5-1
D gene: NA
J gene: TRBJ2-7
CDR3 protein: CASSSFLGDEQYF
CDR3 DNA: TGCGCCAGCAGCTCCTTCCTAGGCGACGAGCAGTACTTC

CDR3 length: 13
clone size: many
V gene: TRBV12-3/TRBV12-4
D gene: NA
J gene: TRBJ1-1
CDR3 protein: CASSLVPHTEAFF
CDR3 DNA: TGTGCCAGCAGTTTAGTTCCCCATACTGAAGCTTTCTTT

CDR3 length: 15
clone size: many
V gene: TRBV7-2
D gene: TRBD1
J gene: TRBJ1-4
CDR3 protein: CASSHRTGGGEKLFF
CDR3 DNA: TGTGCCAGCAGCCATCGGACAGGGGGCGGTGAAAAACTGTTTTTT

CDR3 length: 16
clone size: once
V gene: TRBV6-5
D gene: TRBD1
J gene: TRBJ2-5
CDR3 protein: CASSYRPRTGRETQYF
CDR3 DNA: TGTGCCAGCAGTTACCGTCCCAGGACAGGGCGGGAGACCCAGTACTTC

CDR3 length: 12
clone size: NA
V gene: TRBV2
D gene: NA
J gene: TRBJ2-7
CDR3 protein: CASSEVTAEQYF
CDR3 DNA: TGTGCCAGCAGTGAAGTGACCGCAGAGCAGTACTTC

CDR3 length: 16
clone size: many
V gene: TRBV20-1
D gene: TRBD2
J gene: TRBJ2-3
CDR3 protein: CSARDRLAGGPDTQYF
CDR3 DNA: TGCAGTGCTAGAGATCGACTAGCGGGAGGGCCCGATACGCAGTATTTT

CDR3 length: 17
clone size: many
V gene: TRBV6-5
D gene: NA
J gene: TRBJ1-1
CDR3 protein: CASSYFIWTQLATEAFF
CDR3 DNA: TGTGCCAGCAGTTACTTTATTTGGACACAGCTAGCCACTGAAGCTTTCTTT

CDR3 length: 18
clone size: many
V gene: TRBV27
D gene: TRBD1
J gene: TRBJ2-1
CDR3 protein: CASSIQSPRDSGLYEQFF
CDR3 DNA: TGTGCCAGCAGTATACAATCGCCCCGGGACAGTGGATTGTATGAGCAGTTCTTC

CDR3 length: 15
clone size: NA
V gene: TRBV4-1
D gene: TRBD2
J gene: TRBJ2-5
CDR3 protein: CASSQEGTSQETQYF
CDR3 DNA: TGCGCCAGCAGCCAAGAGGGGACTAGCCAAGAGACCCAGTACTTC

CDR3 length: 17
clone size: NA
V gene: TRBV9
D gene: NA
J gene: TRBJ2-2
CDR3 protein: CASSVGDSGRFTGELFF
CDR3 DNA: TGTGCCAGCAGCGTAGGGGATAGCGGCCGATTCACCGGGGAGCTGTTTTTT

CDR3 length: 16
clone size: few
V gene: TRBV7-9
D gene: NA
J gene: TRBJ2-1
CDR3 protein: CASSSIKGLSYNEQFF
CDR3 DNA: TGTGCCAGCAGCTCCATAAAGGGACTCTCCTACAATGAGCAGTTCTTC

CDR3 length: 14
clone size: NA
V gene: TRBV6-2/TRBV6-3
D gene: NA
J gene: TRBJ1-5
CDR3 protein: CASSYTDSYKHQHF
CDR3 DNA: TGTGCCAGCAGTTACACGGACAGCTATAAGCACCAGCATTTT

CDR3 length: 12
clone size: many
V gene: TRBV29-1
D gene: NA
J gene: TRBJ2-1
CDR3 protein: CSAFMANNEQFF
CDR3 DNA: TGCAGCGCTTTTATGGCCAACAATGAGCAGTTCTTC

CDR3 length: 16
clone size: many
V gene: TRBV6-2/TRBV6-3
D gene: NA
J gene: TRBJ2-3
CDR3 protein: CASQKARTSGADTQYF
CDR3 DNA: TGTGCCAGCCAAAAGGCAAGGACCTCCGGGGCAGATACGCAGTATTTT

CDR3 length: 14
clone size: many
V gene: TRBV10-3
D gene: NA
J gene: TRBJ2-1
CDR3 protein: CAISGPNAHNEQFF
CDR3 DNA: TGTGCCATCAGTGGCCCGAACGCCCACAATGAGCAGTTCTTC

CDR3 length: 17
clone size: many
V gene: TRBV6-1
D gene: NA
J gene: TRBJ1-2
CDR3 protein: CASRVTGMWQKNYGYTF
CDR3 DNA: TGTGCCAGCAGGGTGACCGGGATGTGGCAAAAAAACTATGGCTACACCTTC

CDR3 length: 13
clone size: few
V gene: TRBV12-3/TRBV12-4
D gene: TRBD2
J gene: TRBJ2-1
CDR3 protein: CASSPAGNNEQFF
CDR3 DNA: TGTGCCAGCAGCCCAGCGGGGAACAATGAGCAGTTCTTC

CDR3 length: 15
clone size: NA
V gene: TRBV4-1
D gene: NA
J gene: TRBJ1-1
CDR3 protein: CANSQDGLMNTEAFF
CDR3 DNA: TGCGCCAACAGCCAAGATGGGTTAATGAACACTGAAGCTTTCTTT

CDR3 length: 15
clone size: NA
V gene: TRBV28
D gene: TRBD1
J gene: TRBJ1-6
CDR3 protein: CASSPGTGGDSPLHF
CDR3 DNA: TGTGCCAGCAGTCCCGGGACAGGGGGCGATTCACCCCTCCACTTT

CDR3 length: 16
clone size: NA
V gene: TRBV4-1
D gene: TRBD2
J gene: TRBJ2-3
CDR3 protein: CASSSGLAGGEDTQYF
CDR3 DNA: TGCGCCAGCAGCTCCGGACTAGCGGGAGGTGAAGATACGCAGTATTTT

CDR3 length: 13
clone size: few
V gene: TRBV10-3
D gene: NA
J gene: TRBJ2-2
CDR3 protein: CAISEAGAGELFF
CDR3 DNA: TGTGCCATCAGTGAAGCAGGGGCCGGGGAGCTGTTTTTT